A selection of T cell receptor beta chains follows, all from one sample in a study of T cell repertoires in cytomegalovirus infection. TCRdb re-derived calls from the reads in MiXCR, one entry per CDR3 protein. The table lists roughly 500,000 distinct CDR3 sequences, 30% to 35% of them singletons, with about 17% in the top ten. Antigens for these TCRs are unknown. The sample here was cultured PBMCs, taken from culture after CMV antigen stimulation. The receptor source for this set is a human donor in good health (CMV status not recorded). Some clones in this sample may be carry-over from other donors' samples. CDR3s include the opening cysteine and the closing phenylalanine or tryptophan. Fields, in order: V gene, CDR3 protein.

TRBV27,CASSTGQTTNTEAFF
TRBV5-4,CASSFASGGFRETQYF
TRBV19,CASSPWTSGNTGELFF
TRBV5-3,CASSTRRFPESEQFF
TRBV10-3,CAISDQLSQPQHF
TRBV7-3,CASSTGLDYNEQFF
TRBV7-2,CASSLEFRGYGYTF
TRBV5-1,CASSPLTGTPYEQYF
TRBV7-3,CASSLRGRTTDTQYF
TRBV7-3,CASSSHGTSGSEAVNEQFF